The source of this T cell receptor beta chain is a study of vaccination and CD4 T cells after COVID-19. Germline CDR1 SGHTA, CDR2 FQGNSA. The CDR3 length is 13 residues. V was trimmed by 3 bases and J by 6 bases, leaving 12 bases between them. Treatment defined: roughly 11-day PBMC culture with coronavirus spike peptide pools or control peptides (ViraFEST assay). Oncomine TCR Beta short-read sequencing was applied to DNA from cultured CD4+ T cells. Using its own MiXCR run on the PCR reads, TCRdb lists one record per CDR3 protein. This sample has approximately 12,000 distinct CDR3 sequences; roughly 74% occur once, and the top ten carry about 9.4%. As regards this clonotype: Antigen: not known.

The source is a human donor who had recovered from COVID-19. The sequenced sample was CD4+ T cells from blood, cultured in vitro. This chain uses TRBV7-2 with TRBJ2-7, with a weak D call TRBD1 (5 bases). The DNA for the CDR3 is TGTGCCAGCAGCTTCGGAACCAGGGTCGAGCAGTACTTC. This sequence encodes CASSFGTRVEQYF.